A selection of T cell receptor beta chains follows, all from one sample in a study of cytomegalovirus exposure and HLA in healthy donors. Sequenced by immunoSEQ multiplex PCR; TCRdb stores in-frame clones only, minus some. The sample carries about 130,000 clones, around 80% recorded once. The sample comprised PBMCs. These receptors were obtained from a woman aged 35 to 49 in good health and CMV-seronegative. Both conserved end residues are trimmed from each CDR3.

v_gene: TRBV28
j_gene: TRBJ1-1
CDR3aa: ASSLRGLRSTEAF

v_gene: TRBV7-9
j_gene: TRBJ1-2
CDR3aa: ASSLEQGNYGYT

v_gene: TRBV7-9
j_gene: TRBJ2-7
CDR3aa: ATPGTGDTYEQY

v_gene: TRBV19
j_gene: TRBJ2-7
CDR3aa: ASSPLAGPYEQY

v_gene: TRBV2
j_gene: TRBJ2-1
CDR3aa: ASSKRGTGQLSSYEQF

v_gene: TRBV4-2
j_gene: TRBJ2-1
CDR3aa: ASSSWTSFSEQF

v_gene: TRBV28
j_gene: TRBJ2-7
CDR3aa: ASGQGSYEQY

v_gene: TRBV5-1
j_gene: TRBJ2-5
CDR3aa: ASSLVSGEETQY

v_gene: TRBV4-1
j_gene: TRBJ2-1
CDR3aa: ASSQETPGGSYNEQF

v_gene: TRBV11-3
j_gene: TRBJ2-1
CDR3aa: ASSLEISGNNEQF

v_gene: TRBV30
j_gene: TRBJ1-1
CDR3aa: AWSWRRGAKDTEAF

v_gene: TRBV5-6
j_gene: TRBJ2-1
CDR3aa: ASSPTSGRPNEQF

v_gene: TRBV28
j_gene: TRBJ1-1
CDR3aa: ASSLDREDTEAF

v_gene: TRBV5-4
j_gene: TRBJ1-4
CDR3aa: ASSLAVNEKLF

v_gene: TRBV19
j_gene: TRBJ2-2
CDR3aa: ASRGRTGGPGELF

v_gene: TRBV30
j_gene: TRBJ1-1
CDR3aa: AWKGLGAGTAF

v_gene: TRBV27
j_gene: TRBJ2-6
CDR3aa: ASSRQGGAFGANVLT

v_gene: TRBV19
j_gene: TRBJ2-5
CDR3aa: ASSLGGFETQY

v_gene: TRBV5-1
j_gene: TRBJ2-6
CDR3aa: ASSSRLAGASGANGLT

v_gene: TRBV5-5
j_gene: TRBJ1-6
CDR3aa: ASSWGPGGNSPLH

v_gene: TRBV28
j_gene: TRBJ2-2
CDR3aa: ASSLGGTGELF

v_gene: TRBV7-6
j_gene: TRBJ2-1
CDR3aa: ASSLGAGGDNEQF

v_gene: TRBV5-1
j_gene: TRBJ2-2
CDR3aa: ASSLAKASGSGELF

v_gene: TRBV7-9
j_gene: TRBJ2-7
CDR3aa: ASSTYLAGLYEQY

v_gene: TRBV27
j_gene: TRBJ1-1
CDR3aa: ASSSEQGWGTEAF

v_gene: TRBV28
j_gene: TRBJ1-5
CDR3aa: AIHQGNQPQH

v_gene: TRBV19
j_gene: TRBJ1-1
CDR3aa: ASSRQGRATEAF

v_gene: TRBV7-9
j_gene: TRBJ2-1
CDR3aa: ASSLAGATSGSSNEQF

v_gene: TRBV9
j_gene: TRBJ2-7
CDR3aa: ASSSGQASYEQY

v_gene: TRBV9
j_gene: TRBJ1-1
CDR3aa: ASSVATGNTEAF

v_gene: TRBV19
j_gene: TRBJ1-1
CDR3aa: ASSILGSGTGGSGTEAF

v_gene: TRBV28
j_gene: TRBJ1-2
CDR3aa: ASTIGGYGYT

v_gene: TRBV6-4
j_gene: TRBJ1-6
CDR3aa: ASSEGQGNSPLH

v_gene: TRBV10-3
j_gene: TRBJ1-5
CDR3aa: AISRDRGGNQPQH

v_gene: TRBV16
j_gene: TRBJ1-1
CDR3aa: ASSPPDRGPTEAF

v_gene: TRBV29-1
j_gene: TRBJ1-2
CDR3aa: SVAYPGQNYGYT

v_gene: TRBV27
j_gene: TRBJ1-1
CDR3aa: ASSLSQGLAEAF

v_gene: TRBV5-1
j_gene: TRBJ2-6
CDR3aa: ASSFPGAGANGLT

v_gene: TRBV19
j_gene: TRBJ2-5
CDR3aa: ASRLAGANQETQY

v_gene: TRBV13
j_gene: TRBJ2-1
CDR3aa: ASSLVGGSSYNEQF

v_gene: TRBV6-5
j_gene: TRBJ1-6
CDR3aa: ASSYSKTGNSPLH

v_gene: TRBV6-6
j_gene: -
CDR3aa: ASSDGGVSNEQY

v_gene: TRBV25-1
j_gene: TRBJ1-1
CDR3aa: ASSVGGTNTEAF

v_gene: TRBV11-2
j_gene: TRBJ2-5
CDR3aa: ASRTSGKETQY

v_gene: TRBV19
j_gene: TRBJ2-5
CDR3aa: ASSMGQGTETQY

v_gene: TRBV7-2
j_gene: TRBJ2-1
CDR3aa: ASSSRTSGGTNEQF

v_gene: TRBV5-1
j_gene: TRBJ1-4
CDR3aa: ASSLGMRRTDEKLF

v_gene: TRBV11-2
j_gene: TRBJ1-2
CDR3aa: ASSSSSPGGYT

v_gene: TRBV30
j_gene: TRBJ1-2
CDR3aa: AWSPTRGGFNYGYT

v_gene: TRBV21-1
j_gene: TRBJ1-5
CDR3aa: ASSNPREGVVNQPQH

v_gene: TRBV9
j_gene: TRBJ1-4
CDR3aa: ASSPTGFNEKLF

v_gene: TRBV10-3
j_gene: TRBJ1-2
CDR3aa: AISPDRTGGDTWYGYT

v_gene: TRBV13
j_gene: TRBJ2-5
CDR3aa: ASSVWEAGGSETQY

v_gene: TRBV6-1
j_gene: TRBJ1-4
CDR3aa: ASSVVVTRAATNEKLF

v_gene: TRBV5-1
j_gene: TRBJ1-1
CDR3aa: ASSPTRGADTEAF

v_gene: TRBV21-1
j_gene: TRBJ1-5
CDR3aa: ASSKALGRGGNCNQPQH

v_gene: TRBV2
j_gene: TRBJ2-3
CDR3aa: ASSGQGITDTQY

v_gene: TRBV2
j_gene: TRBJ2-2
CDR3aa: ASSAGQGVTGELF

v_gene: TRBV5-4
j_gene: TRBJ1-2
CDR3aa: ASSLVVGSYGYT